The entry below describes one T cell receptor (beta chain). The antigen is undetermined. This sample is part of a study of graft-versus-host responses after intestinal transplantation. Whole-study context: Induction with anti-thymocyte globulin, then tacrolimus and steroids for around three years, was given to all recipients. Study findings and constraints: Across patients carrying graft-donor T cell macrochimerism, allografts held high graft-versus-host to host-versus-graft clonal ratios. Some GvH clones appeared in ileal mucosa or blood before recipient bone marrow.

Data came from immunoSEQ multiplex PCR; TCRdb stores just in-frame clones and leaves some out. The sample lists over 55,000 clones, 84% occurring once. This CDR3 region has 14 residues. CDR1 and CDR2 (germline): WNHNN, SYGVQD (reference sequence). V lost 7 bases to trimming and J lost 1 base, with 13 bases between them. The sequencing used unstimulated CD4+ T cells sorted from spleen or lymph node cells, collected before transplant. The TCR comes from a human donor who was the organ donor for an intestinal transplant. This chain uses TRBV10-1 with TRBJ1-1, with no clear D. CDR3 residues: CASTQVHPNTEAFF. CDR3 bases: TGCGCCAGCACCCAGGTTCATCCGAACACTGAAGCTTTCTTT.